Presented here are 23 T cell receptor beta chains from one specimen sequenced in a study of post-analysis software for immune sequencing data. Points from the study as a whole: Included in a set of roughly five TRBV segments more frequent in patients than controls were TRBV5-6, TRBV5-1 and TRBV20-1.

Their antigen targets remain unknown. Unique-molecular-identifier-tagged TCR beta cDNA libraries were used. A single record per CDR3 protein comes from TCRdb applying MiXCR to the PCR reads. The table includes 380,000 or so distinct CDR3 sequences, around 33% detected once. Sequencing was carried out using blood. These receptors originate from a girl between 5 and 17 years old with multiple sclerosis.

V is TRBV12-3 or TRBV12-4 and J is TRBJ1-6; TRBD1 matches 8 bases. This CDR3 has 15 amino acids. Losses at the gene ends were 6 bases for V and 7 bases for J; bases not matched to a gene: 8. CDR3 nucleotides: TGTGCCAGCAGCTTTACAGGGGGAGAAAATTCACCCCTCCACTTT. Its translation is CASSFTGGENSPLHF.

CDR3 bases: TGTGCCAGCAGCCGCCTTGGGACAGGGGGAGGCTACGAGCAGTACTTC. It yields the protein CASSRLGTGGGYEQYF. The V gene is TRBV6-2 or TRBV6-3, the J gene TRBJ2-7; 11 positions agree with TRBD1. CDR1 is MNHEY, CDR2 SVGEGT, per germline. This CDR3 contains 16 residues. The V and J ends lost 6 bases and 3 bases, in that order; junction bases with no gene match: 10.

V is TRBV9 and J is TRBJ2-3; 13 positions agree with TRBD2. This CDR3 spans 19 amino acids. J gave up 7 bases and V 0 bases, and 14 bases lay outside the gene matches. Germline V gene lookup returns CDR1 SGDLS and CDR2 YYNGEE. CDR3 region: CASSVEDKGTSGIPYTQYF. The DNA of the CDR3 is TGTGCCAGCAGCGTAGAGGATAAAGGGACTAGCGGGATTCCTTATACGCAGTATTTT.

V usage is TRBV12-3 or TRBV12-4 and J usage is TRBJ2-2, with TRBD2 matching over 10 bases. V dropped 6 bases and J dropped 4; count of bases not matched to a gene: 5. The CDR3 covers 15 residues. CDR3 protein: CASRQAGGGTGELFF. CDR3 DNA: TGTGCCAGCAGACAAGCGGGGGGGGGCACCGGGGAGCTGTTTTTT.

This chain joins TRBV7-2 and TRBJ2-3; 13 bases line up with TRBD2. CDR3 length equals 18 residues. Germline V gene data show CDR1 as SGHTA and CDR2 as FQGNSA. Germline trimming cut 5 bases from V and 4 bases from J; bases unmatched to any gene: 12. The DNA for the CDR3 is TGTGCCAGCAGCCAAAACCCACTAGCGGGGGGGCTTGCAGATACGCAGTATTTT. Translation: CASSQNPLAGGLADTQYF.

The chain has TRBV27 and TRBJ2-1; D is undetermined. This CDR3 comprises 14 residues. V was cut by 2 bases and J by 4 bases, with 9 bases left in between. Germline CDR1 is MNHEY and CDR2 is SMNVEV (reference sequence). The CDR3 DNA sequence: TGTGCCAGCAGTTTAACGTCAGTTTACAATGAGCAGTTCTTC. Amino acids: CASSLTSVYNEQFF.

This chain connects TRBV4-3 to TRBJ2-1; perhaps TRBD1 as D (6 bases). The CDR3 extends over 15 amino acids. Per the germline V gene, CDR1 is LGHNA and CDR2 is YSLEER. V was shortened by 4 bases and J by 4 bases, with 14 bases between the two germline ends. CDR3 protein: CASSPSRDIYNEQFF. The CDR3 DNA reads as TGCGCCAGCAGCCCGTCCCGGGACATATACAATGAGCAGTTCTTC.

The chain joins TRBV7-3 to TRBJ2-1, with TRBD2 matching over 11 bases. Losses at the gene ends were 8 bases for V and 8 bases for J; bases not matched to a gene: 8. This CDR3 comprises 14 residues. Germline CDR1 and CDR2: SGHTA and FQGTGA. The CDR3 region is CASSRLAGRDEQFF. CDR3 bases: TGTGCCAGCTCCCGACTAGCGGGGCGGGATGAGCAGTTCTTC.

V is TRBV25-1 and J is TRBJ1-1; unclear D gene. The CDR3 runs 11 residues. The germline V gene has CDR1 MGHDK and CDR2 SYGVNS. The V and J ends lost 4 bases and 11 bases respectively, with 11 bases between them. This CDR3 is CASSGAVDAFF. The CDR3 coding sequence is TGTGCCAGCAGTGGGGCCGTTGACGCTTTCTTT.

This clonotype was counted between two and nine times. V usage is TRBV6-5 and J usage is TRBJ2-3; TRBD2 agrees at 7 bases. Trimming took 6 bases from V and 6 from J; bases not matched to a gene: 6. CDR3 length: 13 residues. Per germline, CDR1 MNHEY and CDR2 SVGAGI. In DNA form, the CDR3 reads TGTGCCAGCAGGCGACTAGCTCAGGATACGCAGTATTTT. It yields the protein CASRRLAQDTQYF.

This clonotype was found a few times. The rearrangement uses TRBV4-1 and TRBJ1-5; unclear D gene. CDR3 length: 14 amino acids. Germline V CDR1 and CDR2: MGHRA, YSYEKL. The V and J ends lost 1 base and 2 bases respectively, with 6 bases between them. The CDR3 is CASSQVLGNQPQHF. The DNA for the CDR3 is TGCGCCAGCAGCCAAGTGCTAGGCAATCAGCCCCAGCATTTT.

The CDR3 DNA sequence: TGCAGTGCTAGAAGAGCCTTAAAGGGGGAGACCCAGTACTTC. This sequence encodes CSARRALKGETQYF. This chain connects TRBV20-1 to TRBJ2-5; a weak D match, TRBD1 (5 bases). The CDR3 contains 14 residues. Trimming removed 2 bases at V and 5 bases at J, with 15 bases between. CDR1 is DFQATT, CDR2 SNEGSKA, per germline (reference sequence).

The chain recombines TRBV6-5 with TRBJ1-1, with 7 bases lining up with TRBD1. Germline loops: CDR1 MNHEY, CDR2 SVGAGI. V was clipped by 6 bases and J by 8 bases; unmatched bases: 6. This CDR3 region has 12 residues. The DNA of the CDR3 is TGTGCCAGCAGCCTGAGGGGGCTAGAAGCTTTCTTT. Its translation: CASSLRGLEAFF.

This clonotype has a handful of counts. The chain is built from TRBV7-2 and TRBJ1-2, with TRBD1 matching over 11 bases. The CDR3 spans 15 residues. The trim removed 3 bases at V and 2 bases at J, leaving 2 bases unmatched. Looked up from germline, CDR1 is SGHTA and CDR2 is FQGNSA. Written as DNA, the CDR3 is TGTGCCAGCAGCTTGAGGACAGGGGGCAACTATGGCTACACCTTC. Its translation is CASSLRTGGNYGYTF.

This clonotype appeared a few times. V and J are TRBV24-1 and TRBJ1-2; D unclear. The V gene lost 0 bases and the J gene lost 8 bases, with 3 bases spanning the gap. The CDR3 is 11 residues long. The germline V gene encodes CDR1 KGHDR and CDR2 SFDVKD. The CDR3 loop is CATSDLTGYTF. As DNA, the CDR3 is TGTGCCACCAGTGATTTGACCGGCTACACCTTC.

The gene calls are TRBV27 and TRBJ1-2, with 9 bases identical to TRBD1. The length of the CDR3 is 14 residues. J gave up 6 bases and V 3 bases, and 5 bases lay outside the gene matches. Germline V CDR1 and CDR2: MNHEY, SMNVEV (reference sequence). CDR3 sequence (DNA): TGTGCCAGCAGTTTTGGACAGGGGTTCAATGGCTACACCTTC. It yields the protein CASSFGQGFNGYTF.

A single count supports this clonotype. V and J are TRBV12-2 and TRBJ1-5; the D call TRBD1 from the table was never checked on the DNA. TRBV12-2 is given as a pseudogene. This CDR3 is built from 14 residues. The CDR3 reads CTSRMDRENQPQHF. The DNA for the CDR3 is TGTACAAGTCGCATGGACAGGGAGAATCAGCCCCAGCATTTT.

V gene TRBV4-1 combines with J gene TRBJ1-5; 7 bases fit TRBD1. V was pared by 3 bases and J by 10 bases, with 9 bases of the junction left unmatched. The germline V gene has CDR1 MGHRA and CDR2 YSYEKL. The CDR3 is 14 residues long. CDR3 loop: CASSHGQAGEPQHF. CDR3 nucleotides: TGCGCCAGCAGCCACGGACAGGCAGGTGAACCCCAGCATTTT.

This clonotype appeared a few times. J is TRBJ2-4 and V is TRBV7-3; D gene uncertain. The DNA end favors TRBJ2-7, so the J call may be wrong. The CDR3 consists of 16 residues. Germline V CDR1 and CDR2: SGHTA, FQGTGA. This chain's CDR3 is CASSPVPKGKSYEQYF. CDR3 in DNA: TGTGCCAGCAGCCCTGTCCCAAAGGGTAAAAGCTACGAGCAGTACTTC.

J is TRBJ2-1 and V is TRBV9; 12 nucleotides match TRBD2. V lost 1 base and J lost 9; bases outside the gene matches: 14. Germline-derived CDR1 and CDR2 are SGDLS and YYNGEE. The CDR3 runs to 18 residues. CDR3 sequence: CASSVLPEASGGAGEQFF. The CDR3 nucleotides read TGTGCCAGCAGCGTACTACCCGAAGCTAGCGGGGGGGCAGGTGAGCAGTTCTTC.

This clonotype was observed a few times. This chain uses TRBV6-5 with TRBJ2-7; D is perhaps TRBD1 (6 bases). Trimming shortened V by 4 bases and J by 0 bases, and 13 bases separated the two germline ends. Per the germline V gene, CDR1 is MNHEY and CDR2 is SVGAGI. The CDR3 contains 15 residues. The CDR3 protein is CASSCRQGPSYEQYF. As DNA, the CDR3 is TGTGCCAGCAGTTGCAGGCAGGGGCCCTCCTACGAGCAGTACTTC.

This clonotype was detected only a few times. V usage is TRBV12-3 or TRBV12-4 and J usage is TRBJ2-1, with D maybe TRBD1 (6 bases). The CDR3 consists of 15 residues. Trimming took off 7 bases at V and 6 bases at J, with 19 bases between the two ends. As DNA, the CDR3 is TGTGCCAGCACCCCGATCGAGGGGGTTGCCAATGAGCAGTTCTTC. It is translated as CASTPIEGVANEQFF.

V is TRBV20-1 and J is TRBJ2-5; 9 positions match TRBD1. CDR3 length: 17 amino acids. After removal of 0 bases from V and 1 base from J, the junction contained 9 bases not matched to a gene. Germline V CDR1 and CDR2: DFQATT, SNEGSKA (reference sequence). Here the CDR3 DNA reads TGCAGTGCTAGAGATGGGACAGGGTTTGGAACCCAAGAGACCCAGTACTTC. Translation: CSARDGTGFGTQETQYF.